These 21 T cell receptor beta chains share one sample of origin, sequenced in a study of early T cells in non-severe SARS-CoV-2 infection. Each CDR3 protein gets one entry after TCRdb re-called the 5' RACE reads with MiXCR. The sample consists of approximately 27,000 distinct CDR3 sequences, 8.5% to 10% of them appearing once. Sequences were obtained from whole blood. The receptors shown here come from an adult who was a healthcare worker with PCR-confirmed SARS-CoV-2 infection or an uninfected control (not recorded which).

This clonotype was picked up many times. The genes are TRBV5-4 and TRBJ2-1, with TRBD2 identical over 8 bases. Germline trimming cut 0 bases from V and 6 bases from J; bases unmatched to any gene: 8. This CDR3 has 16 amino acids. Germline loops: CDR1 SGHNT, CDR2 YYREEE (reference sequence). The CDR3 nucleotides read TGTGCCAGCAGCTTGGTACAGCAGCGGGGGATCAATGAGCAGTTCTTC. Encoded protein: CASSLVQQRGINEQFF.

The chain's CDR3 is CAISERTDDQPQHF. As DNA, the CDR3 is TGTGCCATCAGTGAGAGGACAGACGATCAGCCCCAGCATTTT. This chain joins TRBV10-3 and TRBJ1-5, with TRBD1 as a possible D gene (6 bases). Germline V gene data show CDR1 as ENHRY and CDR2 as SYGVKD. Trimming removed 2 bases at V and 5 bases at J, with 10 bases between. CDR3 length equals 14 residues.

J is TRBJ2-3 and V is TRBV20-1; D is unresolved. Germline CDR1 reads DFQATT; CDR2 reads SNEGSKA (reference sequence). V dropped 1 base and J dropped 2 bases, with 7 bases sitting between them. The CDR3 is made up of 13 amino acids. The CDR3 DNA follows: TGCAGTGCTAGAGGGCCTAACACAGATACGCAGTATTTT. It yields the protein CSARGPNTDTQYF.

The chain uses TRBV14 and TRBJ1-1; D unclear. The V gene's germline CDR1 is SGHDN and CDR2 FVKESK. This CDR3 contains 15 residues. V lost 0 bases, J lost 1 base, and 9 bases lay in between. As DNA, the CDR3 is TGTGCCAGCAGCCAAGAGAGGGTTAAGAACACTGAAGCTTTCTTT. Translating gives CASSQERVKNTEAFF.

This clonotype was recorded at least ten times. This sequence joins TRBV19 and TRBJ2-3, with 11 bases lining up with TRBD2. The CDR3 runs to 16 residues. The junction had 6 bases not matched to a gene; V was cut back by 1 base and J by 6 bases. CDR1 is LNHDA, CDR2 SQIVND, per germline (reference sequence). The CDR3 loop is CASSIGLAGGEDTQYF. CDR3 sequence (DNA): TGTGCCAGTAGTATAGGCCTAGCGGGGGGCGAGGATACGCAGTATTTT.

This clonotype was detected ten times or more. This chain uses TRBV29-1 with TRBJ1-5, with 8 nucleotides matching TRBD1. The CDR3 is 13 residues long. Germline CDR1 reads SQVTM; CDR2 reads ANQGSEA. The junction had 0 bases not matched to a gene; V was cut back by 4 bases and J by 1 base. The CDR3 nucleotides read TGCAGCGTTGGGGACAGGAGCAATCAGCCCCAGCATTTT. It encodes CSVGDRSNQPQHF. The complete variable domain, with remaining parts taken from reference TRBV29-1 and TRBJ1-5, reads SAVISQKPSRDICQRGTSLTIQCQVDSQVTMMFWYRQQPGQSLTLIATANQGSEATYESGFVIDKFPISRPNLTFSTLTVSNMSPEDSSIYLCSVGDRSNQPQHFGDGTRLSIL.

This clonotype was seen ten or more times. The rearrangement links TRBV7-2 to TRBJ1-5, with D unclear. The V gene's germline CDR1 is SGHTA and CDR2 FQGNSA. V lost 2 bases to trimming and J lost 5 bases, with 16 bases between them. This CDR3 is 16 amino acids long. The CDR3, as DNA: TGTGCCAGCAGCTTAAGTGGGCGGACCTTTGATCAGCCCCAGCATTTT. Residues: CASSLSGRTFDQPQHF. Drawing the rest from reference TRBV7-2 and TRBJ1-5, the complete variable domain is GAGVSQSPSNKVTEKGKDVELRCDPISGHTALYWYRQSLGQGLEFLIYFQGNSAPDKSGLPSDRFSAERTGGSVSTLTIQRTQQEDSAVYLCASSLSGRTFDQPQHFGDGTRLSIL.

This CDR3 is CASSLEPGQQEAFF. CDR3 nucleotides: TGTGCCAGCAGTTTAGAACCGGGACAGCAAGAAGCTTTCTTT. V gene TRBV28 combines with J gene TRBJ1-1; 7 bases are shared with TRBD1. Germline CDR1 is MDHEN and CDR2 is SYDVKM. The CDR3 is 14 amino acids. V lost 2 bases to trimming and J lost 8 bases; unmatched junction nucleotides: 8.

This clonotype was seen ten or more times. V is TRBV6-2 or TRBV6-3 and J is TRBJ2-1; D is perhaps TRBD1 or TRBD2 (5 bases each). V shed 7 bases and J shed 5 bases, with 21 bases lying between them. Germline CDR1 is MNHEY and CDR2 is SVGEGT. CDR3 length: 16 residues. The DNA for the CDR3 is TGTGCCAGCAACCTTCACCTGGGGACGGTAAACAATGAGCAGTTCTTC. This sequence encodes CASNLHLGTVNNEQFF.

This clonotype was counted only a few times. The V call is TRBV6-5, the J call TRBJ1-2; 9 bases align to TRBD1. The CDR3 consists of 14 residues. Germline loops: CDR1 MNHEY, CDR2 SVGAGI. The J segment lost 4 bases and the V segment lost 7 bases, leaving 7 bases of the junction unmatched. This CDR3 is CASIPGQGRYGYTF. Written as DNA, the CDR3 is TGTGCCAGCATTCCGGGACAGGGACGCTATGGCTACACCTTC.

In this sample, this clonotype turned up a few times. The chain couples TRBV18 to TRBJ2-7; the D is unclear. V shed 0 bases and J shed 3 bases, with 6 bases lying between them. The CDR3 loop spans 13 amino acids. CDR1 and CDR2 (germline): KGHSH, LQKENI. The CDR3 here is CASSPPQVYEQYF. The CDR3 DNA reads as TGTGCCAGCTCACCACCGCAAGTCTACGAGCAGTACTTC.

The table lists this clonotype with many counts. This sequence joins TRBV14 and TRBJ1-5; D remains ambiguous. The CDR3 sequence is 13 residues long. Germline loops: CDR1 SGHDN, CDR2 FVKESK. With 0 bases removed from V and 3 bases from J, the gap between germline ends came to 3 bases. Here the CDR3 DNA reads TGTGCCAGCAGCCAAGACCTCAATCAGCCCCAGCATTTT. Translation gives CASSQDLNQPQHF. Together with reference TRBV14 and TRBJ1-5, the CDR3 gives the full variable domain: EAGVTQFPSHSVIEKGQTVTLRCDPISGHDNLYWYRRVMGKEIKFLLHFVKESKQDESGMPNNRFLAERTGGTYSTLKVQPAELEDSGVYFCASSQDLNQPQHFGDGTRLSIL.

This clonotype was recorded at least ten times. The genes are TRBV5-1 and TRBJ2-7; TRBD1 or TRBD2 may be the D gene (5 bases each). V was shortened by 0 bases and J by 2 bases, with 15 bases between the two germline ends. This CDR3 is 16 amino acids long. Germline assignment: CDR1 SGHRS and CDR2 YFSETQ. The CDR3 DNA follows: TGCGCCAGCAGCTTGGCCTCCACAGGACTGACCTACGAGCAGTACTTC. Protein product: CASSLASTGLTYEQYF.

By sample share, this clonotype is medium-sized. The chain employs TRBV20-1 and TRBJ2-3, with unresolved D. CDR1 and CDR2 from the germline V gene are DFQATT and SNEGSKA (reference sequence). Trimming took 6 bases from V and 1 from J, leaving 11 bases between them. This CDR3 spans 13 amino acids. The CDR3 region has the DNA TGCAGTGCCGAGGTGGCGGGCACAGATACGCAGTATTTT. Protein product: CSAEVAGTDTQYF.

This clonotype was seen ten or more times. The V gene is TRBV7-3, the J gene TRBJ1-6; 8 bases agree with TRBD1. The V gene's germline CDR1 is SGHTA and CDR2 FQGTGA. The CDR3 has 15 residues. V lost 4 bases, J lost 6 bases, and 5 bases stayed unmatched. CDR3 in amino acids: CASSSGQGVNSPLHF. CDR3 bases: TGTGCCAGCAGCTCCGGACAGGGAGTTAATTCACCCCTCCACTTT.

This clonotype was counted many times. The rearrangement joins TRBV7-9 to TRBJ1-4, with 8 bases lining up with TRBD1. Germline V lookup: CDR1 SEHNR, CDR2 FQNEAQ (reference sequence). The CDR3 totals 14 residues. V was clipped by 1 base and J by 8 bases; unmatched bases: 3. The CDR3 protein is CASSLGTGTEKLFF. The DNA for the CDR3 is TGTGCCAGCAGCTTAGGGACAGGGACGGAAAAACTGTTTTTT.

In its sample, this clonotype is medium-sized. The chain uses TRBV7-3 and TRBJ1-1; TRBD1 might be the D (6 bases). The CDR3 has 18 amino acids. CDR1 and CDR2 from the germline V gene are SGHTA and FQGTGA. V shed 5 bases and J shed 0 bases, with 22 bases lying between them. For the CDR3, the DNA is TGTGCCAGCAGCAAGAAGGTGGGGGGCCCCTCCCTGAACACTGAAGCTTTCTTT. It yields the protein CASSKKVGGPSLNTEAFF. The full variable domain, rest sourced from reference TRBV7-3 and TRBJ1-1, is GAGVSQTPSNKVTEKGKYVELRCDPISGHTALYWYRQSLGQGPEFLIYFQGTGAADDSGLPNDRFFAVRPEGSVSTLKIQRTERGDSAVYLCASSKKVGGPSLNTEAFFGQGTRLTVV.

This clonotype has a handful of counts. The chain couples TRBV25-1 to TRBJ2-7; TRBD2 is a possible D gene (7 bases). V was clipped by 1 base and J by 4 bases, with 11 bases between them. The CDR3 is made up of 14 amino acids. The germline V gene encodes CDR1 MGHDK and CDR2 SYGVNS. In DNA, the CDR3 is TGTGCCAGCAGTGAATGGGGGGGGCGTTACGAGCAGTACTTC. It yields the protein CASSEWGGRYEQYF.

In its sample, this clonotype is medium-sized (0.01 to 0.1%). The chain links TRBV7-6 to TRBJ1-1, with a weak D call TRBD1 (5 bases). Trimming removed 0 bases at V and 3 bases at J, with 5 bases between. The CDR3 has 13 amino acids. Germline V CDR1 and CDR2: SGHVS, FNYEAQ. The CDR3 reads CASSLAGDTEAFF. The CDR3 DNA reads as TGTGCCAGCAGCTTAGCGGGGGACACTGAAGCTTTCTTT.

This clonotype was seen more than once but under ten times. This sequence joins TRBV15 and TRBJ2-3; possible D gene TRBD1, 6 bases. V lost 4 bases and J lost 1, with 12 bases in between. CDR3 length: 15 amino acids. In germline, CDR1 is LNHNV, CDR2 YYDKDF (reference sequence). The CDR3, as DNA: TGTGCCACCAGCATGGGGGCGTGGGGCACAGATACGCAGTATTTT. It translates to CATSMGAWGTDTQYF.

The chain links TRBV3-1 to TRBJ1-1; possible D gene TRBD1, 5 bases. Germline values: CDR1 LGHDT, CDR2 YNNKEL (reference sequence). The CDR3 is 15 amino acids. Trimming left V 4 bases short and J 4 bases short, with 16 bases between. The CDR3 region is CASSRGSAGRTEAFF. The CDR3 DNA sequence: TGTGCCAGCAGCCGAGGATCTGCAGGGCGCACTGAAGCTTTCTTT.